This TCR beta chain is from a study of CD8 T cells in ankylosing spondylitis. Overall study results and limits: Relatively rare in peripheral blood, disease-linked clones were also CD8+. A TCR beta motif made of about 8 highly homologous variants seemed typical of ankylosing spondylitis blood.

This clonotype occurred many times. Antigen: not known. The TCR beta libraries were generated through quantitative 5'-RACE incorporating molecular barcodes. TCRdb reprocessed the 5' RACE reads via MiXCR and lists one record per CDR3 protein. The repertoire has 250,000 to 400,000 distinct CDR3 sequences, 11% of them found once; the top ten carry 8% to 9.5%. CDR3 length: 11 residues. Germline CDR1 is SQVTM and CDR2 is ANQGSEA. Deletions cut 3 bases from V and 9 bases from J, with 11 bases between. The source is a female donor with ankylosing spondylitis or in good health (not recorded which). The chain joins TRBV29-1 to TRBJ2-5; a weak D match, TRBD2 (5 bases). Sequencing used blood, either unsorted or a sorted T cell fraction (not recorded which). CDR3: CSVDELVAQYF. The CDR3 DNA follows: TGCAGCGTTGATGAACTAGTCGCCCAGTACTTC. Together with reference TRBV29-1 and TRBJ2-5, the CDR3 gives the full variable domain: SAVISQKPSRDICQRGTSLTIQCQVDSQVTMMFWYRQQPGQSLTLIATANQGSEATYESGFVIDKFPISRPNLTFSTLTVSNMSPEDSSIYLCSVDELVAQYFGPGTRLLVL.